This T cell receptor beta chain was sequenced for a study of shared clonotypes between healthy human individuals. CD45RA+ naive and CD45RA-negative memory subsets were separated from CD4+ cells. Only in-frame clones appear in the TCRdb table, and some are missing; sequencing was by immunoSEQ multiplex PCR. The sample has roughly 2.4 million clones; more than 90% are singletons. The CDR3 is made up of 15 amino acids. Trimming cost V 5 bases and J 8 bases; bases outside gene matches: 12. Germline CDR1 is GTSNPN and CDR2 is SVGIG (reference sequence). The chain carries TRBV30 and TRBJ1-4, with TRBD1 identical over 9 bases. Sequences were obtained from naive CD4+ T cells sorted from blood. Subset denoted: CD45RA+ positively selected. This TCR came from a man aged 18-30 years in good health. In DNA form, the CDR3 reads TGTGCCTGGGGGGTCTGGGGGACAGGGCGCGAAAAACTGTTTTTT. Its protein is CAWGVWGTGREKLFF.